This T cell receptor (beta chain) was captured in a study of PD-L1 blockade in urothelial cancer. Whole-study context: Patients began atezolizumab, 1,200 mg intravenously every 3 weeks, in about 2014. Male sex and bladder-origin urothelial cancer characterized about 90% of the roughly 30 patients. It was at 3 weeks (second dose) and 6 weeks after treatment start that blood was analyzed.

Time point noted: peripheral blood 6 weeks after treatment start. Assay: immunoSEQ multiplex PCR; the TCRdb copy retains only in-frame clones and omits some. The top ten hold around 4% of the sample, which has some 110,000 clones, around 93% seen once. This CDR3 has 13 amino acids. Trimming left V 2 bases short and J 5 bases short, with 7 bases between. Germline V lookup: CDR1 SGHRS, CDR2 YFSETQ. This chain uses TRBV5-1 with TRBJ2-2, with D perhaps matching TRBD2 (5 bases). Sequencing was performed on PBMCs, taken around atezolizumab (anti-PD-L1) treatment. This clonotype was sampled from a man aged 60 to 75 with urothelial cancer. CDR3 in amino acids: CASSFGGTGELFF. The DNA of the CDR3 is TGCGCCAGCAGCTTCGGCGGGACCGGGGAGCTGTTTTTT.